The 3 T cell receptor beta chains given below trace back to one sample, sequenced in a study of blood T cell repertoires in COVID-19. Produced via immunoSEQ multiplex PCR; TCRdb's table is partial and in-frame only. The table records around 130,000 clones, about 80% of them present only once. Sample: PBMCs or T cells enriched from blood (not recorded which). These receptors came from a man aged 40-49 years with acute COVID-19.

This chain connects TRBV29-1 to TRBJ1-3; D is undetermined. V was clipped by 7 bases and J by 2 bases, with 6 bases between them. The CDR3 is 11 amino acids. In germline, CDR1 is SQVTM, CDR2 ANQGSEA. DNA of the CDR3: TGCAGCGCGAACACTGGAAACACCATATATTTT. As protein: CSANTGNTIYF.

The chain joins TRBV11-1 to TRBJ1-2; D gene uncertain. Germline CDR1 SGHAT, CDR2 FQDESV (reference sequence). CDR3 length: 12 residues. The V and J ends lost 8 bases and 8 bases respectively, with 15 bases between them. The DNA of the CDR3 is TGTGCCAGCGAACCCCCCGCGGGGGGCTACACCTTC. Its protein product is CASEPPAGGYTF.

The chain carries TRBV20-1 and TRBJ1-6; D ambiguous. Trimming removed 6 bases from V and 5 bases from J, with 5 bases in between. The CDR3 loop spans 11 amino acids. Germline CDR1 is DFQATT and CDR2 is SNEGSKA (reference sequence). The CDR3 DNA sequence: TGCAGTGCAGAGGATAATTCACCCCTCCACTTT. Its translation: CSAEDNSPLHF.